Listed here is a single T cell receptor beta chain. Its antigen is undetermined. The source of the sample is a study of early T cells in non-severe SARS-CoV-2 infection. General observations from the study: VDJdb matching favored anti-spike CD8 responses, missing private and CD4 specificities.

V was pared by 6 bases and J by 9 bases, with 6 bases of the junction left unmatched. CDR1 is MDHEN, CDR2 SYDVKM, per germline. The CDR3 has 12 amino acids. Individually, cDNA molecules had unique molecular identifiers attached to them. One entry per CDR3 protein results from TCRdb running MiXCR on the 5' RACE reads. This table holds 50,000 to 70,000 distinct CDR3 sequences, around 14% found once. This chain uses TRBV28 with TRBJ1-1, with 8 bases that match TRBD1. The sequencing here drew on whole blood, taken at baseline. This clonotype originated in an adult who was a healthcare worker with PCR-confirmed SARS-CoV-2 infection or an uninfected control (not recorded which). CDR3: CASRPGQGKAFF. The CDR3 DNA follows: TGTGCCAGCAGACCTGGACAGGGAAAAGCTTTCTTT.